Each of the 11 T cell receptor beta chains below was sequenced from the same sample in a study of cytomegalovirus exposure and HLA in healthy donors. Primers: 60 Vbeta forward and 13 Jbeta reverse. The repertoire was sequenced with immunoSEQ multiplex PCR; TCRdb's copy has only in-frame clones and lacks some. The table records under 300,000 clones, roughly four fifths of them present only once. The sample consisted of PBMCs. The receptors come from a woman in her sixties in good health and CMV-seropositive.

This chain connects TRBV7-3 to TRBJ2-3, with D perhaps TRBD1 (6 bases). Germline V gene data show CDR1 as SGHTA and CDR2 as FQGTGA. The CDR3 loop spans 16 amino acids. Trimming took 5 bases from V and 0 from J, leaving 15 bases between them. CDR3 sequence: CASSPLGDTSTDTQYF. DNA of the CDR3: TGTGCCAGCAGCCCCTTAGGGGACACGAGCACAGATACGCAGTATTTT.

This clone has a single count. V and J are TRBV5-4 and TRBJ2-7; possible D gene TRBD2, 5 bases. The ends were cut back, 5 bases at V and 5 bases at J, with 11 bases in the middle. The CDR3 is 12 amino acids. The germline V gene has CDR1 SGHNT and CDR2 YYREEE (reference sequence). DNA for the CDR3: TGTGCCAGCAGTCCAGACGGGGACGAGCAGTACTTC. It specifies CASSPDGDEQYF.

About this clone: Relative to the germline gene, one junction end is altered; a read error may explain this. CDR3 sequence: CSVETPSGVF. The CDR3 DNA follows: TGCAGCGTCGAAACCCCTAGCGGGGTCTTC. The gene calls are TRBV29-1 and TRBJ2-1; 9 bases line up with TRBD2. This CDR3 contains 10 residues. Per the germline V gene, CDR1 is SQVTM and CDR2 is ANQGSEA.

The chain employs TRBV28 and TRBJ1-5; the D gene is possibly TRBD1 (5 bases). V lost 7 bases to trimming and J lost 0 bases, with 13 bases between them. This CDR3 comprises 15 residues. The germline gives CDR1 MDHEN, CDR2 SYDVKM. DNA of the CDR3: TGTGCCAGCAATAGACAGACCTTTAGCAATCAGCCCCAGCATTTT. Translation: CASNRQTFSNQPQHF.

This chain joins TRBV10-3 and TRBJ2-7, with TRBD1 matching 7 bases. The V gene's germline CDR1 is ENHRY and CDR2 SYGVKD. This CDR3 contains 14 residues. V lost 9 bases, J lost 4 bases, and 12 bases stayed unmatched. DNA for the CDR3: TGTGCCATTTCCCTGAGACAGGGTTCATACGAGCAGTACTTC. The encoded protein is CAISLRQGSYEQYF.

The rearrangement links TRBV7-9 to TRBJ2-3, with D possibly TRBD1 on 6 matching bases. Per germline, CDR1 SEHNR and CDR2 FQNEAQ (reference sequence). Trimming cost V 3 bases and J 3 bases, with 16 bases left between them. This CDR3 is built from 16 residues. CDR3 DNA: TGTGCCAGCAGCTTCCTACTAATAGGGGGTACAGATACGCAGTATTTT. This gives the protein CASSFLLIGGTDTQYF.

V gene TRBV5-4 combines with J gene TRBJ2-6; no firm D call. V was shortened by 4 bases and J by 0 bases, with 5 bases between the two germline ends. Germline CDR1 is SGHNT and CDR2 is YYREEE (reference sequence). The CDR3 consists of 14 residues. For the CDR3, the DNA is TGTGCCAGCAGCCCGTCCTCTGGGGCCAACGTCCTGACTTTC. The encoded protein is CASSPSSGANVLTF. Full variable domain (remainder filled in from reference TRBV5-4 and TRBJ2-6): ETGVTQSPTHLIKTRGQQVTLRCSSQSGHNTVSWYQQALGQGPQFIFQYYREEENGRGNFPPRFSGLQFPNYSSELNVNALELDDSALYLCASSPSSGANVLTFGAGSRLTVL.

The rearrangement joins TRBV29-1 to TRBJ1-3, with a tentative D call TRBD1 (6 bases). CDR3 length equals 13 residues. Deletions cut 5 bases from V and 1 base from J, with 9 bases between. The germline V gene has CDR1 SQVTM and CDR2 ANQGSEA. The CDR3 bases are TGCAGCGTTCTGGACAGTTCTGGAAACACCATATATTTT. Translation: CSVLDSSGNTIYF.

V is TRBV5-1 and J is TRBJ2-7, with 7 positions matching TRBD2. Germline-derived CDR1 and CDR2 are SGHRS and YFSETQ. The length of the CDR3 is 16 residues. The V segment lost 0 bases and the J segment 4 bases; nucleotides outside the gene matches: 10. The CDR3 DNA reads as TGCGCCAGCAGCTTGGACGCCTACAGCGGGATTTACGAGCAGTACTTC. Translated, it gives CASSLDAYSGIYEQYF.

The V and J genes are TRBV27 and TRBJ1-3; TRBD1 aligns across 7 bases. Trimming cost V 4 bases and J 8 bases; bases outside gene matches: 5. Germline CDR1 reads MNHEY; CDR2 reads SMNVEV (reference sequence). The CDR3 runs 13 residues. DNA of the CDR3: TGTGCCAGCAGTTGGCGCAGGGGGGACACCATATATTTT. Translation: CASSWRRGDTIYF.

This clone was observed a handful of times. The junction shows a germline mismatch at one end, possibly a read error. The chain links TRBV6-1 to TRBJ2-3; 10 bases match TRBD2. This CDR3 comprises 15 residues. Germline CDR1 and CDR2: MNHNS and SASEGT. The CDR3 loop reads CASSASGRSTGTQYF. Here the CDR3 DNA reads TGTGCCAGCAGCGCTAGCGGGAGAAGCACAGGTACGCAGTATTTT.